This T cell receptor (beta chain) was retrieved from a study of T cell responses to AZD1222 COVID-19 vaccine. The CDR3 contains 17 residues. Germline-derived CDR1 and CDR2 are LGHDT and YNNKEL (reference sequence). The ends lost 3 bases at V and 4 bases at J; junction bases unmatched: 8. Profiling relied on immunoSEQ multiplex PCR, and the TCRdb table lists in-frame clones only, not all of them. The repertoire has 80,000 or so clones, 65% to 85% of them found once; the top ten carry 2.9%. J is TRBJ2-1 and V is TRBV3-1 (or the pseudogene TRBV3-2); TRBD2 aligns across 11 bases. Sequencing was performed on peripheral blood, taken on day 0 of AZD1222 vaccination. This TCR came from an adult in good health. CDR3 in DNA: TGTGCCAGCAGCCAGAGGGACGGGACTAGCGGTTACAATGAGCAGTTCTTC. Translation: CASSQRDGTSGYNEQFF.